The next 14 T cell receptor beta chains were all read from a single sample in a study of read filtering for tumor transcriptome and immune sequencing (dated by TCRdb to 2018 to 2020). TCRdb shows the sequencer as Illumina HiSeq 4000. The Immunoverse kit was used to build TCR libraries from about 400 ng RNA, with molecular barcoded adaptors covering alpha/delta and beta/gamma chains. TCRdb applied fastp at Q25 and MiXCR to the public reads, then kept only in-frame beta chains. Each record represents a unique CDR3 protein, reported with the most common genes and DNA among its rows. Across this sample there are about 40,000 distinct CDR3 sequences, with roughly 12% seen only once. The ten largest account for approximately 30% of the sample. The source material was a population of CD138-negative cells sorted from bone marrow. The label giving this sample's cell subset or site can be read as: bone marrow mononuclear cells depleted of CD138+ plasma/myeloma cells by negative magnetic selection. The receptor set was obtained from a donor aged 40 or older with multiple myeloma.

The table lists this clonotype with many counts. The V call is TRBV18, the J call TRBJ2-5, with a weak D call TRBD1 (6 bases). Germline V lookup: CDR1 KGHSH, CDR2 LQKENI. The CDR3 totals 14 residues. With 2 bases removed from V and 5 bases from J, the gap between germline ends came to 12 bases. Written as DNA, the CDR3 is TGTGCCAGCTCACCATTACAGGGAAAGGAGACCCAGTACTTC. Translating gives CASSPLQGKETQYF.

At least ten counts were recorded for this clonotype. J is TRBJ2-3 and V is TRBV4-2; D is unclear. Germline CDR1 is LGHNA and CDR2 is YNFKEQ. V dropped 0 bases and J dropped 4 bases, with 5 bases sitting between them. CDR3 size: 13 residues. CDR3 loop: CASSQDGSDTQYF. CDR3 nucleotides: TGTGCCAGCAGCCAAGACGGATCAGATACGCAGTATTTT.

This clonotype was found many times. This sequence joins TRBV28 and TRBJ2-6, with D perhaps matching TRBD1 (6 bases). CDR3 length equals 17 residues. Trimming stripped 1 base from V and 0 bases from J, with 10 bases between. The germline CDR1 and CDR2 sequences are MDHEN and SYDVKM. CDR3: CASSLSGQFSGANVLTF. Here the CDR3 DNA reads TGTGCCAGCAGTTTATCAGGACAGTTCTCTGGGGCCAACGTCCTGACTTTC.

This clonotype has at least ten counts. The V gene is TRBV3-1, the J gene TRBJ2-1; 11 nucleotides align to TRBD2. Looked up from germline, CDR1 is LGHDT and CDR2 is YNNKEL (reference sequence). Losses at the gene ends were 0 bases for V and 5 bases for J; bases not matched to a gene: 9. This CDR3 region has 18 residues. CDR3 bases: TGTGCCAGCAGCCAAGATCTTCCCGGGACTAGCGGAAACAATGAGCAGTTCTTC. Translated: CASSQDLPGTSGNNEQFF.

This clonotype has at least ten counts. The chain uses TRBV7-2 and TRBJ2-3; D is ambiguous. The germline V and J ends were trimmed by 0 bases and 5 bases, with 9 bases remaining between them. There are 14 residues in the CDR3. The germline V gene has CDR1 SGHTA and CDR2 FQGNSA. The CDR3 DNA sequence: TGTGCCAGCAGCTTAGCAAAGGTAGAAGATACGCAGTATTTT. It yields the protein CASSLAKVEDTQYF.

This clonotype was seen repeatedly, ten times or more. This sequence joins TRBV28 and TRBJ2-1, with TRBD2 as a possible D gene (7 bases). Per the germline V gene, CDR1 is MDHEN and CDR2 is SYDVKM. Between the trimmed V and J ends, which lost 5 bases and 4 bases, there was a span of 12 bases. CDR3 length: 14 amino acids. CDR3 loop: CASSPGGFYNEQFF. In nucleotides, the CDR3 is TGTGCCAGCAGTCCGGGGGGCTTTTACAATGAGCAGTTCTTC.

This clonotype was observed at least ten times. The V call is TRBV6-1, the J call TRBJ2-3; D might be TRBD2 (5 bases). The CDR3 spans 15 residues. Trimming cost V 6 bases and J 0 bases, with 13 bases left between them. Germline loops: CDR1 MNHNS, CDR2 SASEGT. DNA for the CDR3: TGTGCCAGCAGCGCGGGTCCCGCTAGCACAGATACGCAGTATTTT. This encodes CASSAGPASTDTQYF.

This clonotype has at least ten counts. The chain carries TRBV20-1 and TRBJ2-1; D might be TRBD1 (6 bases). The V and J ends lost 2 bases and 2 bases respectively, with 10 bases between them. Germline V gives CDR1 DFQATT, CDR2 SNEGSKA (reference sequence). The CDR3 length is 14 residues. In DNA, the CDR3 is TGCAGTGCTAGACAAACAGGGACCTACAATGAGCAGTTCTTC. It translates to CSARQTGTYNEQFF.

This clonotype showed up many times. The chain is built from TRBV7-9 and TRBJ2-2, with D perhaps matching TRBD2 (5 bases). Trimming pared 1 base from V and 4 bases from J, leaving 13 bases between. Germline CDR1 SEHNR, CDR2 FQNEAQ (reference sequence). There are 16 residues in the CDR3. CDR3 sequence: CASSLEWLAGTGELFF. CDR3 DNA sequence: TGTGCCAGCAGCTTAGAATGGCTAGCAGGCACCGGGGAGCTGTTTTTT.

On this clonotype itself: One base away lies a much larger clone, so this may be a sequencing read error. The chain has TRBV6-1 and TRBJ1-5; 9 bases match TRBD1. The germline gives CDR1 MNHNS, CDR2 SASEGT. The CDR3 contains 16 residues. CDR3 in amino acids: CAGSRDRDYSNQPQHF. CDR3 bases: TGTGCCGGCAGCCGGGACAGGGATTATAGCAATCAGCCCCAGCATTTT.

This clonotype occurred many times. This chain links TRBV5-8 with TRBJ1-5; D remains unclear. The CDR3 runs 12 residues. Germline CDR1 and CDR2: SGHTS and YDEGEE. V lost 3 bases, J lost 8 bases, and 9 bases lay in between. CDR3 nucleotides: TGTGCCAGCAGCTCCCCACACGAGCCCCAGCATTTT. Encoded protein: CASSSPHEPQHF.

The table lists this clonotype with many counts. The gene calls are TRBV28 and TRBJ2-1; 9 positions match TRBD2. This CDR3 is 17 amino acids long. J lost 3 bases, V lost 5 bases, and 11 bases had no gene match. Per germline, CDR1 MDHEN and CDR2 SYDVKM. The CDR3: CASSRLGGGGVYNEQFF. As DNA, the CDR3 is TGTGCCAGCAGTCGGTTGGGCGGGGGGGGTGTCTACAATGAGCAGTTCTTC.

Regarding this clonotype: The CDR3 ends on some other residue instead of the conserved phenylalanine or tryptophan, so this is likely a read error. The V call is TRBV7-9, the J call TRBJ1-1; no reliable D call. Trimming took off 2 bases at V and 1 base at J, with 11 bases between the two ends. The CDR3 has 15 amino acids. The V gene's germline CDR1 is SEHNR and CDR2 FQNEAQ (reference sequence). The CDR3 loop is CASSLREGTNTEAFL. In DNA, the CDR3 is TGTGCCAGCAGCTTACGGGAGGGCACGAACACTGAAGCTTTCCTT.

The sample holds many counts of this clonotype. This chain uses TRBV2 with TRBJ1-6; TRBD1 matches at 8 bases. CDR1 is SNHLY and CDR2 is FYNNEI in the germline V gene. CDR3 length equals 14 residues. V was pared by 9 bases and J by 7 bases, with 8 bases of the junction left unmatched. The CDR3, as DNA: TGTGCCAGAGCTACAGGGGGTACCAATTCACCCCTCCACTTT. The encoded protein is CARATGGTNSPLHF.